This is a list of T cell receptor beta chains from one sample in a study of T cell responses to AZD1222 COVID-19 vaccine. The repertoire was sequenced with immunoSEQ multiplex PCR; TCRdb's copy has only in-frame clones and lacks some. Among 150,000 to 200,000 clones listed, about nine tenths were seen once. The sample here was peripheral blood, taken on day 0 of AZD1222 vaccination. All receptors come from an adult in good health. Each CDR3 is given with its conserved first and last residue. The D gene is left open where the match is weak. For some rows the clone size is stated as once, few or many, or as a class when expanded; others skip it.

d_call,clone_size,v_call,j_call,cdr3_nt,cdr3_aa
TRBD1,.,TRBV3-1/TRBV3-2,TRBJ1-6,TGTGCCAGCAGACAACAACCGGGACAGGGACCCTCACCCCTCCACTTT,CASRQQPGQGPSPLHF
.,.,TRBV19,TRBJ1-1,TGTGCCAGTAGTATGGCGGGATCAATGAACACTGAAGCTTTCTTT,CASSMAGSMNTEAFF
TRBD1,.,TRBV12-3/TRBV12-4,TRBJ2-7,TGTGCCAGCAGCAACAGGGGGGCCTACGAGCAGTACTTC,CASSNRGAYEQYF
TRBD1,.,TRBV3-1/TRBV3-2,TRBJ1-3,TGTGCCAGCAGCGAAACAGGGGGCTCTGGAAACACCATATATTTT,CASSETGGSGNTIYF
.,few,TRBV2,TRBJ1-2,TGTGCCACCCTCGCCGGCCAGGGAAATGGCTACACCTTC,CATLAGQGNGYTF
.,.,TRBV2,TRBJ2-7,TGTGCCAGCACAGGGGGGGTCGGGGCCCGCTCCTACGAGCAGTACTTC,CASTGGVGARSYEQYF
TRBD2,.,TRBV27,TRBJ2-2,TGTGCCAGCAGTCTTCAGCGGGGGGCGAACACCGGGGAGCTGTTTTTT,CASSLQRGANTGELFF
TRBD1,.,TRBV6-7,TRBJ2-1,TGTGCCAGCAGTCAACCTAAAGGGACAGAACTTTCACCCGTTTCCTACAATGAAAAGGAGCAGTTCTTC,CASSQPKGTELSPVSYNEKEQFF
.,.,TRBV5-6,TRBJ1-2,TGTGCCAGCAGCTCAATACCTGCAGGGGTCTATGGCTACACCTTC,CASSSIPAGVYGYTF
.,.,TRBV7-3,TRBJ1-5,TGTGCCAGCAGCCCCGGGATTTCCAATCAGCCCCAGCATTTT,CASSPGISNQPQHF
.,.,TRBV7-8,TRBJ2-5,TGTGCCAGCAGCTTAGGGCAGGCCGGGGAGACCCAGTACTTC,CASSLGQAGETQYF
.,.,TRBV7-2,TRBJ2-5,TGTGCCAGCAGCTCGGCGGGGTCGGGGGAGACCCAGTACTTC,CASSSAGSGETQYF
TRBD1,.,TRBV14,TRBJ2-5,TGTGCCAGCAGCCAAGGACAGGGCAACTTAGAGACCCAGTACTTC,CASSQGQGNLETQYF
TRBD2,.,TRBV7-9,TRBJ2-7,TGTGCCAGCAGTACCGGGACTAGCGGGGATCTCTACGAGCAGTACTTC,CASSTGTSGDLYEQYF
.,.,TRBV11-2,TRBJ1-2,TGTGCCAGCAGCTTAGAGGGCAGCCCCAACTATGGCTACACCTTC,CASSLEGSPNYGYTF
.,.,TRBV29-1,TRBJ1-2,TGCAGCGTCTCCCCCCGGGGGAATGGCTACACCTTC,CSVSPRGNGYTF
TRBD2,.,TRBV3-1/TRBV3-2,TRBJ2-7,TGTGCCAGCAGCCTACAGCGGGACCCGGGACTAGCGTTCTACGAGCAGTACTTC,CASSLQRDPGLAFYEQYF
.,.,TRBV24-1,TRBJ2-1,TGTGCCACCGGGGGGGCAGGGGCAAATGAGCAGTTCTTC,CATGGAGANEQFF
.,.,TRBV19,TRBJ1-1,TGTGCCAGTAGTCCGGGACTTAAGAACACTGAAGCTTTCTTT,CASSPGLKNTEAFF
TRBD2,once,TRBV7-8,TRBJ2-7,TGTGCCAGCAGCTCCAGGACGGGAGGCTACGAGCAGTACTTC,CASSSRTGGYEQYF
TRBD1,.,TRBV5-5,TRBJ2-1,TGTGCCAGCAGTACCGGGACAGGGACTTACAATGAGCAGTTCTTC,CASSTGTGTYNEQFF
.,.,TRBV11-3,TRBJ2-3,TGTGCCAGCAGCGCTAGCGCAGACCCAAGCACAGATACGCAGTATTTT,CASSASADPSTDTQYF
.,.,TRBV5-4,TRBJ2-5,TGTGCCAGCAGCTTGCTACAGGGAGGGCGAGAGACCCAGTACTTC,CASSLLQGGRETQYF
TRBD2,.,TRBV4-2,TRBJ2-3,TGTGCCAGCAGCCAAGTCGGGACTAGCCCCAGCACAGATACGCAGTATTTT,CASSQVGTSPSTDTQYF
.,few,TRBV6-5,TRBJ1-6,TGTGCCAGCCGGCGGGGGAGCTCCTATAATTCACCCCTCCACTTT,CASRRGSSYNSPLHF
TRBD2,.,TRBV10-3,TRBJ2-1,TGTGCCATTGGGACTAGCGGCGACAATGAGCAGTTCTTC,CAIGTSGDNEQFF
TRBD1,once,TRBV25-1,TRBJ1-1,TGTGCCAGCAGTGGCGACTCAGGGGGACGCACTGAAGCTTTCTTT,CASSGDSGGRTEAFF
TRBD1,.,TRBV6-2/TRBV6-3,TRBJ1-5,TGTGCCAGCAGCCAGACAGGGATTCAGCCCCAGCATTTT,CASSQTGIQPQHF
.,once,TRBV30,TRBJ1-3,TGTGCCTGGAGGGGGCCAGGTGGAAACACCATATATTTT,CAWRGPGGNTIYF
TRBD1,.,TRBV19,TRBJ1-1,TGTGCCAGTAAAGGGGGCCGGGGGGACACTGAAGCTTTCTTT,CASKGGRGDTEAFF
TRBD1,.,TRBV18,TRBJ1-5,TGTGCCAGCTCACCACTACGGACAGGGGGCGGTCAGCCCCAGCATTTT,CASSPLRTGGGQPQHF
TRBD1,.,TRBV6-1,TRBJ1-5,TGTGCCAGCAAAGGTCAGGACAGGGTAAATCAGCCCCAGCATTTT,CASKGQDRVNQPQHF
.,.,TRBV3-1/TRBV3-2,TRBJ1-2,TGTGCCAGCAGCCAAGATTGGCAAAACTATGGCTACACCTTC,CASSQDWQNYGYTF
.,.,TRBV15,TRBJ2-7,TGTGCCACCAGCTTACCGGGACCGGCCTCCTACGAGCAGTACTTC,CATSLPGPASYEQYF
.,once,TRBV10-3,TRBJ2-7,TGTGCCATCAAAGTAGCAAGGCACGGAGGAGGAGCCTACGAGCAGTACTTC,CAIKVARHGGGAYEQYF
.,.,TRBV30,TRBJ1-1,TGTGCCTGGAGTGTACAGCAGGGGCTCAACACTGAAGCTTTCTTT,CAWSVQQGLNTEAFF
.,.,TRBV7-2,TRBJ1-5,TGTGCCAGCAGCTTAGCGAGCCAGGACAATCAGCCCCAGCATTTT,CASSLASQDNQPQHF
.,.,TRBV14,TRBJ1-1,TGTGCCAGCAGCCAAGAAGCTGGTGTCACTGAAGCTTTCTTT,CASSQEAGVTEAFF
TRBD1,few,TRBV30,TRBJ1-4,TGTGCCTGGGCAGGGGGGCGAGGTGAAAAACTGTTTTTT,CAWAGGRGEKLFF
.,.,TRBV7-9,TRBJ2-7,TGTGCCAGCAGCTTATCAAGGTACGAGCAGTACTTC,CASSLSRYEQYF
.,once,TRBV6-1,TRBJ2-3,TGTGCCAGCAGTGAGGGACCAGTACCGGATACGCAGTATTTT,CASSEGPVPDTQYF
.,.,TRBV7-3,TRBJ2-3,TGTGCCAGCAGCTCCACACGACCCGACATGGGACCTAGCACAGATACGCAGTATTTT,CASSSTRPDMGPSTDTQYF
TRBD1,.,TRBV5-4,TRBJ2-7,TGTGCCAGCAGCTTGCGTCAGGGGGTGGACGAGCAGTACTTC,CASSLRQGVDEQYF
.,.,TRBV5-6,TRBJ1-2,TGTGCCAGCAGATACTACCTACAGGACTCCTATGGCTACACCTTC,CASRYYLQDSYGYTF
.,.,TRBV7-2,TRBJ2-7,TGTGCCAGCAGCTTAAATGGAGCAGGGTTCAACGAGCAGTACTTC,CASSLNGAGFNEQYF
.,.,TRBV2,TRBJ1-2,TGTGCCAGCAGCGATGGACTGACCTATGGCTACACCTTC,CASSDGLTYGYTF
.,.,TRBV2,TRBJ2-1,TGTGCCAGCAGGGTGGGAGGGGGTGAGCAGTTCTTC,CASRVGGGEQFF